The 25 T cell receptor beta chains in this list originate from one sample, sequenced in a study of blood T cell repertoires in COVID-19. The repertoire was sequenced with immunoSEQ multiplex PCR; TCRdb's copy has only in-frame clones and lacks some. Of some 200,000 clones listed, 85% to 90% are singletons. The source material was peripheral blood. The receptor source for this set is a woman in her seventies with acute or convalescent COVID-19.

CDR3 DNA sequence: TGTGCCAGCAGCTTAGGTAGAGGCTACACCTTC. Translation gives CASSLGRGYTF. The rearrangement uses TRBV7-9 and TRBJ1-2; no definite D call. This CDR3 has 11 residues. Germline V gene sequence: CDR1 SEHNR, CDR2 FQNEAQ (reference sequence). V was shortened by 1 base and J by 8 bases, with 5 bases between the two germline ends.

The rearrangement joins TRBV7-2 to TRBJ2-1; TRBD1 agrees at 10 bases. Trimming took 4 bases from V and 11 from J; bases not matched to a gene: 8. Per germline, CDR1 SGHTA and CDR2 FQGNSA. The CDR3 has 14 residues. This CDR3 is CASSSARDRGKQFF. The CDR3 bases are TGTGCCAGCAGCTCGGCCCGGGACAGGGGCAAGCAGTTCTTC.

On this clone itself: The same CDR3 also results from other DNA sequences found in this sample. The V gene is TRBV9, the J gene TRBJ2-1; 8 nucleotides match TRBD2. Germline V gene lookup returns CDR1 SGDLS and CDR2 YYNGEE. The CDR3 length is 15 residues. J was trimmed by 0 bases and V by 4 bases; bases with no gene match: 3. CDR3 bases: TGTGCCAGCAGCCCCAGCGGGAGCTCCTACAATGAGCAGTTCTTC. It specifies CASSPSGSSYNEQFF.

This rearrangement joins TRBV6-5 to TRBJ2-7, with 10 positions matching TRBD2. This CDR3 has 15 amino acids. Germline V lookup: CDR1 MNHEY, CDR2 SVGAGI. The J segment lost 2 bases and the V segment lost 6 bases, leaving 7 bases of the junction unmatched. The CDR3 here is CASSPGLAVPYEQYF. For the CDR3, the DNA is TGTGCCAGCAGCCCAGGACTAGCGGTCCCCTACGAGCAGTACTTC.

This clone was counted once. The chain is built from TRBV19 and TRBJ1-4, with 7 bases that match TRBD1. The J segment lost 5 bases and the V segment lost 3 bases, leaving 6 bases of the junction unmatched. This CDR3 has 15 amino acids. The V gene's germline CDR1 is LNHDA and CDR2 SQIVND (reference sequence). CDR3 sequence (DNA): TGTGCCAGTAGTATGGGACAGACCATCAATGAAAAACTGTTTTTT. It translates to CASSMGQTINEKLFF.

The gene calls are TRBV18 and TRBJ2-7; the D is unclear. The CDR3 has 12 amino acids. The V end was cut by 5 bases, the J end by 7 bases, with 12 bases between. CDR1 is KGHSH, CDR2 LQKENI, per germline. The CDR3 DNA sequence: TGTGCCAGCTCATCGGTCACCGGGGAGCAGTACTTC. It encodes CASSSVTGEQYF.

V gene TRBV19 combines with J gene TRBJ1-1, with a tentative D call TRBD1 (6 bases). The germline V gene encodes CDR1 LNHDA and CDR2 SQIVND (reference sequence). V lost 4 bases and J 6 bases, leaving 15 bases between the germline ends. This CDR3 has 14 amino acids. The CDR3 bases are TGTGCCAGTAGTACCAGGGGCGCGGGCCCTGAAGCTTTCTTT. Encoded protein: CASSTRGAGPEAFF.

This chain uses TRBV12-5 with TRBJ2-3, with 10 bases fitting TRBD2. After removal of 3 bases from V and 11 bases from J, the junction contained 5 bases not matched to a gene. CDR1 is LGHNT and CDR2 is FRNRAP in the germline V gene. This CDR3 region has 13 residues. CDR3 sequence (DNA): TGTGCTAGTGGTTTAGCGGGAGGGCTTTTGCAGTATTTT. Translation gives CASGLAGGLLQYF.

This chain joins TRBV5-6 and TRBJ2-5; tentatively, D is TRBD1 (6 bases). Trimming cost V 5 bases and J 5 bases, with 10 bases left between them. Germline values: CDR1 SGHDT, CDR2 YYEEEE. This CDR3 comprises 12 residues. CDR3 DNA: TGTGCCAGCAGGGGGGCCGGGGAGACCCAGTACTTC. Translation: CASRGAGETQYF.

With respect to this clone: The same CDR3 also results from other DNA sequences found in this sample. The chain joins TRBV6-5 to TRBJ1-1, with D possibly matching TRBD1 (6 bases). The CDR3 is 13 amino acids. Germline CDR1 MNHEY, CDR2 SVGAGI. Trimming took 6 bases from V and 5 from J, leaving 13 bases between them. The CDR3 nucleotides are TGTGCCAGCAGCCCCAAAGGGGGAACTGAAGCTTTCTTT. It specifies CASSPKGGTEAFF.

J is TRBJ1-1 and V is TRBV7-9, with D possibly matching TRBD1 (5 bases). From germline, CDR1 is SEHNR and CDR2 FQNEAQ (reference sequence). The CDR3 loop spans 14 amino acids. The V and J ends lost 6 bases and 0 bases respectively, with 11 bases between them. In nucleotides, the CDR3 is TGTGCCAGCAGGGAATCGACAGTGAACACTGAAGCTTTCTTT. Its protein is CASRESTVNTEAFF.

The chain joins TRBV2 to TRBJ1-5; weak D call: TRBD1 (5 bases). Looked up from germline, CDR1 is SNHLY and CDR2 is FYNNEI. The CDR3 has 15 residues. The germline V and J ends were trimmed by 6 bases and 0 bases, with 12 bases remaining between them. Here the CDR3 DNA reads TGTGCCAGCAGGGGGGGGTCATATAGCAATCAGCCCCAGCATTTT. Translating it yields CASRGGSYSNQPQHF.

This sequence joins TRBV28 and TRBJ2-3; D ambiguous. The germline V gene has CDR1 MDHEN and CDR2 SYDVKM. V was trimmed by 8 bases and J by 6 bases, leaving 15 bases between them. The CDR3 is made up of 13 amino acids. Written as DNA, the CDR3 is TGTGCCAGCTCGAGCGACCGCCTTGATACGCAGTATTTT. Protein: CASSSDRLDTQYF. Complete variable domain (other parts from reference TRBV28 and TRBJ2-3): DVKVTQSSRYLVKRTGEKVFLECVQDMDHENMFWYRQDPGLGLRLIYFSYDVKMKEKGDIPEGYSVSREKKERFSLILESASTNQTSMYLCASSSDRLDTQYFGPGTRLTVL.

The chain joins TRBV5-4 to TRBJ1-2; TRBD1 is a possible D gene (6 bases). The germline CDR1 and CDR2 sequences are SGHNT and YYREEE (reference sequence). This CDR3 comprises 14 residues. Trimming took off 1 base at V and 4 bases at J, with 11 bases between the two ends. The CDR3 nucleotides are TGTGCCAGCAGCTTGCACGACAGGCTCTATGGCTACACCTTC. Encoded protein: CASSLHDRLYGYTF.

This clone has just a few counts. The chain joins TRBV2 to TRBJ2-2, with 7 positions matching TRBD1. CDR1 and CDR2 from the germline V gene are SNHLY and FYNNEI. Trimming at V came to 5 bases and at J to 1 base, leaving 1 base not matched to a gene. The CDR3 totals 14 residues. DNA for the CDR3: TGTGCCAGCAGTAACAGGGGGAACACCGGGGAGCTGTTTTTT. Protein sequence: CASSNRGNTGELFF.

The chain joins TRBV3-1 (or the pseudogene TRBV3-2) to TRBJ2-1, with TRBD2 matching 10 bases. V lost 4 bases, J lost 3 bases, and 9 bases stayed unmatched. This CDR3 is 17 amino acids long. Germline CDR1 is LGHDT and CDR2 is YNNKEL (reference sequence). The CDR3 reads CASSRVLAGAFYNEQFF. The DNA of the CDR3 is TGTGCCAGCAGCCGAGTCCTAGCGGGGGCCTTCTACAATGAGCAGTTCTTC.

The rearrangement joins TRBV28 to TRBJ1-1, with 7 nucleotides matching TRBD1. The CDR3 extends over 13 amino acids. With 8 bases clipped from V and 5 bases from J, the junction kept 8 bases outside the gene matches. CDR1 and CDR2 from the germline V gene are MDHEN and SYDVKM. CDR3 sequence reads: CASGSDRVTEAFF. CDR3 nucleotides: TGTGCCAGCGGATCCGACAGGGTAACTGAAGCTTTCTTT.

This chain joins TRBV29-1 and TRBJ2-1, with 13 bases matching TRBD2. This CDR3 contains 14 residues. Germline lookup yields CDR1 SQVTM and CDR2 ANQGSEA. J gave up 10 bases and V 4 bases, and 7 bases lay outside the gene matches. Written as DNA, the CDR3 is TGCAGCGTTGGGGTTAGGACTAGCGGGGGAGAGCAGTTCTTC. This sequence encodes CSVGVRTSGGEQFF.

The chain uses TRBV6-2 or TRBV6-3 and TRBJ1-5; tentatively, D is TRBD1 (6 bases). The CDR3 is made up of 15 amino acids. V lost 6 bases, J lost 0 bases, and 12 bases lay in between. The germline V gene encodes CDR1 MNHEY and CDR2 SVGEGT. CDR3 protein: CASSRGRYSNQPQHF. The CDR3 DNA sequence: TGTGCCAGCAGCAGGGGCCGCTATAGCAATCAGCCCCAGCATTTT.

In nucleotides, the CDR3 is TGTGCCAGCAGCCGACGCAGCACCGGGACAGGGGGCAACGAGCAGTACTTC. The encoded protein is CASSRRSTGTGGNEQYF. V is TRBV5-4 and J is TRBJ2-7, with 12 bases that match TRBD1. The germline gives CDR1 SGHNT, CDR2 YYREEE (reference sequence). CDR3 length: 17 amino acids. V trimming: 4 bases; J trimming: 5 bases; junction bases outside the gene matches: 13. Full variable domain (missing parts from reference TRBV5-4 and TRBJ2-7): ETGVTQSPTHLIKTRGQQVTLRCSSQSGHNTVSWYQQALGQGPQFIFQYYREEENGRGNFPPRFSGLQFPNYSSELNVNALELDDSALYLCASSRRSTGTGGNEQYFGPGTRLTVT.

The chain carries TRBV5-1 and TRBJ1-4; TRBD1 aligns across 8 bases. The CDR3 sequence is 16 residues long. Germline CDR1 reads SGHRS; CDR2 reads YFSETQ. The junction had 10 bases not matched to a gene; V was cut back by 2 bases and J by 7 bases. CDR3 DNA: TGCGCCAGCAGCTTAGCCAACAGGGGGTTAGGTGAAAAACTGTTTTTT. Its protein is CASSLANRGLGEKLFF.

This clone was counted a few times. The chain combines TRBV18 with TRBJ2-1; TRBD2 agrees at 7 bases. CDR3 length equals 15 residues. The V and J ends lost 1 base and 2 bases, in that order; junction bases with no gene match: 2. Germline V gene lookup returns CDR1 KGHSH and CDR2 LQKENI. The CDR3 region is CASSPLSGTYNEQFF. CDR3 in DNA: TGTGCCAGCTCACCACTGAGCGGGACCTACAATGAGCAGTTCTTC.

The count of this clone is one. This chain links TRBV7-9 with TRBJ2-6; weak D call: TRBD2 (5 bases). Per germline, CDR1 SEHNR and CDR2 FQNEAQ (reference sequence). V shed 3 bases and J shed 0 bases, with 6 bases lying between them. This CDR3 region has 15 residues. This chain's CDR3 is CASSFGVSGANVLTF. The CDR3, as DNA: TGTGCCAGCAGCTTCGGGGTCTCTGGGGCCAACGTCCTGACTTTC.

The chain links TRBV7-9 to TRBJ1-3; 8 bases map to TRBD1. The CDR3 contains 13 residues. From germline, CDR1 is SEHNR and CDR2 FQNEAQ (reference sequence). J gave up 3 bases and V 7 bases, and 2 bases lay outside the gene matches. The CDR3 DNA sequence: TGTGCCAGCATCGGGACAGGTGGAAACACCATATATTTT. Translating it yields CASIGTGGNTIYF.

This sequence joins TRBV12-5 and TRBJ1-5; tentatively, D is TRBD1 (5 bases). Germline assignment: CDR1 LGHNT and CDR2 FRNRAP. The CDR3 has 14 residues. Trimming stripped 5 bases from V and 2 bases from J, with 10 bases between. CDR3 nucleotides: TGTGCTAGTGGTCCCTCGGGGGGCAATCAGCCCCAGCATTTT. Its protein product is CASGPSGGNQPQHF.